One and the same sample provided the 13 T cell receptor beta chains below, sequenced in a study of T cell changes during pregnancy in multiple sclerosis. Assay used: immunoSEQ multiplex PCR; TCRdb lists only in-frame clones, some missing. In the table there are more than 40,000 clones, approximately 91% of which are singletons. Here the sequenced sample was CD8+ T cells from peripheral blood mononuclear cells, taken after pregnancy. Receptors were obtained from a female donor with multiple sclerosis, enrolled in a pregnancy study.

The chain has TRBV6-1 and TRBJ2-3; TRBD2 might be the D (5 bases). The CDR3 consists of 17 residues. The germline V gene encodes CDR1 MNHNS and CDR2 SASEGT. The V end lost 3 bases, the J end lost 5 bases, and 21 bases lay between the germline ends. DNA of the CDR3: TGTGCCAGCAGTGATGATTTAGCGTTTATCTCAGGAGATACGCAGTATTTT. Protein sequence: CASSDDLAFISGDTQYF.

This clone was detected once. This chain uses TRBV4-3 with TRBJ2-7; 8 nucleotides match TRBD1. J gave up 0 bases and V 0 bases, and 7 bases lay outside the gene matches. The V gene's germline CDR1 is LGHNA and CDR2 YSLEER. The CDR3 sequence is 17 residues long. The DNA of the CDR3 is TGCGCCAGCAGCCAAGAAGGTTCGGGACAGGCCTCCTACGAGCAGTACTTC. It translates to CASSQEGSGQASYEQYF.

CDR3 amino acids: CASSSGAPEAFF. The CDR3 DNA reads as TGCGCCAGCAGCTCGGGTGCCCCTGAAGCTTTCTTT. V gene TRBV5-1 combines with J gene TRBJ1-1, with no clear D. Germline CDR1 reads SGHRS; CDR2 reads YFSETQ. Trimming removed 3 bases at V and 6 bases at J, with 9 bases between. CDR3 length equals 12 residues.

The rearrangement uses TRBV7-8 and TRBJ2-5; D is ambiguous. The CDR3 length is 14 residues. The V gene lost 1 base and the J gene lost 3 bases, with 9 bases spanning the gap. CDR1 and CDR2 from the germline V gene are SGHVS and FQNEAQ. In DNA, the CDR3 is TGTGCCAGCAGCTTAGTTGGCAGAAAAGAGACCCAGTACTTC. Its translation is CASSLVGRKETQYF. The whole variable domain, filled in from reference TRBV7-8 and TRBJ2-5, reads GAGVSQSPRYKVAKRGQDVALRCDPISGHVSLFWYQQALGQGPEFLTYFQNEAQLDKSGLPSDRFFAERPEGSVSTLKIQRTQQEDSAVYLCASSLVGRKETQYFGPGTRLLVL.

The chain links TRBV4-2 to TRBJ2-3; D call uncertain. V lost 0 bases and J 1 base, leaving 11 bases between the germline ends. Germline CDR1 reads LGHNA; CDR2 reads YNFKEQ. This CDR3 region has 16 residues. The DNA of the CDR3 is TGTGCCAGCAGCCAAGATTGGAGCTACCGCACAGATACGCAGTATTTT. Translation gives CASSQDWSYRTDTQYF.

The CDR3: CASSISGYPGEQYF. DNA for the CDR3: TGTGCCAGTAGTATTTCGGGGTACCCGGGCGAGCAGTACTTC. The V call is TRBV19, the J call TRBJ2-7, with D maybe TRBD2 (5 bases). The CDR3 covers 14 residues. Looked up from germline, CDR1 is LNHDA and CDR2 is SQIVND (reference sequence). With 3 bases removed from V and 6 bases from J, the gap between germline ends came to 15 bases.

The J gene is TRBJ1-1, the V gene TRBV7-3; D is undetermined. The germline gives CDR1 SGHTA, CDR2 FQGTGA. Trimming pared 8 bases from V and 0 bases from J, leaving 10 bases between. The CDR3 totals 13 residues. CDR3 region: CASGFGMNTEAFF. The CDR3 region has the DNA TGTGCCAGCGGATTCGGGATGAACACTGAAGCTTTCTTT.

The chain is built from TRBV30 and TRBJ2-7; D possibly corresponds to TRBD1 (5 bases). This CDR3 is 13 amino acids long. The V and J ends lost 0 bases and 3 bases respectively, with 9 bases between them. Germline CDR1 and CDR2: GTSNPN and SVGIG (reference sequence). Here the CDR3 DNA reads TGTGCCTGGAGTGTAGGGGCCTTCTACGAGCAGTACTTC. Encoded protein: CAWSVGAFYEQYF.

The CDR3 here is CASSLGDSYYEQYF. In nucleotides, the CDR3 is TGTGCCAGCAGCTTAGGGGACAGCTACTACGAGCAGTACTTC. The chain uses TRBV7-2 and TRBJ2-7, with TRBD1 identical over 7 bases. Germline V lookup: CDR1 SGHTA, CDR2 FQGNSA. V trimming: 1 base; J trimming: 3 bases; junction bases outside the gene matches: 3. The CDR3 spans 14 residues.

J is TRBJ1-1 and V is TRBV10-2, with 9 bases aligning to TRBD1. The CDR3 contains 15 residues. The J segment lost 1 base and the V segment lost 1 base, leaving 1 base of the junction unmatched. Per germline, CDR1 WSHSY and CDR2 SAAADI. The CDR3 nucleotides read TGCGCCAGCAGTGAGTTGGACAGGGGGAACACTGAAGCTTTCTTT. This translates into CASSELDRGNTEAFF.

The chain has TRBV27 and TRBJ2-7, with D unresolved. Looked up from germline, CDR1 is MNHEY and CDR2 is SMNVEV (reference sequence). V lost 6 bases and J lost 5, with 17 bases in between. CDR3 length equals 14 residues. The CDR3 region is CASRISLDQDEQYF. The CDR3 bases are TGTGCCAGCAGGATATCGCTAGATCAAGACGAGCAGTACTTC.

The chain is built from TRBV27 and TRBJ2-3; the match to TRBD1 covers 9 bases. Germline trimming cut 4 bases from V and 2 bases from J; bases unmatched to any gene: 1. The germline V gene encodes CDR1 MNHEY and CDR2 SMNVEV (reference sequence). CDR3 length equals 14 residues. The CDR3 protein is CASSYRGPTDTQYF. The DNA of the CDR3 is TGTGCCAGCAGTTACAGGGGGCCCACAGATACGCAGTATTTT.

This chain joins TRBV9 and TRBJ1-3; D unclear. V was cut by 0 bases and J by 4 bases, with 11 bases left in between. Germline values: CDR1 SGDLS, CDR2 YYNGEE. This CDR3 is 15 amino acids long. CDR3 sequence reads: CASSVGEGGGNTIYF. The CDR3 DNA reads as TGTGCCAGCAGCGTAGGGGAGGGAGGAGGAAACACCATATATTTT.